This T cell receptor beta chain was documented in a study of T cells in localized non-small cell lung cancer. Profiled with immunoSEQ multiplex PCR; TCRdb holds only in-frame clones, not every one. The profile shows some 140,000 clones, roughly 90% of them singletons. Points on this clone: The target antigen is unknown.

Study-level findings and limits: The study detected a median around 57 of the top 100 tumor clones in adjacent lung. With higher T cell density in blood came longer overall survival. Owing to sequencing of a solitary tumor region, heterogeneity cannot be discounted. Uninvolved adjacent lung showed the highest T cell clonality, exceeding tumor.

The input for sequencing was peripheral blood, taken before any cancer treatment. The sequence derives from a female donor older than 55 with stage I lung adenocarcinoma.

In DNA form, the CDR3 reads TGCGCCAGCCGGCCTGGGGCCAACGTCCTGACTTTC. It is translated as CASRPGANVLTF. V gene TRBV5-1 combines with J gene TRBJ2-6, with D unclear. The CDR3 runs to 12 residues. CDR1 SGHRS and CDR2 YFSETQ come from the germline V gene. Trimming left V 7 bases short and J 2 bases short, with 4 bases between.